Below, one T cell receptor (beta chain) is given with its context. This clonotype was seen repeatedly, ten times or more. Its recognized antigen is unknown. No much larger clone exists at a distance of one base, and base qualities are not known. The CDR3 measures 14 amino acids from cysteine to phenylalanine. Of all the DNA, just the CDR3 is kept, 42 bases in frame from base 1. CDR1 and CDR2, per the germline V gene, are SGHAT and FQNNGV. V is cut back by 10 bases and J by 5 bases, with 12 bases in the junction unmatched. The data derive from a study of T-cell reconstitution after alpha-beta-depleted transplantation in children (dated by TCRdb to 2016 to 2017). Broadly, across the study: Using TCR repertoire profiling, the study quantitatively followed how T-cell immune reconstitution unfolded in children after TCRalphabeta/CD19-depleted allogeneic hematopoietic cell transplantation. Overall results and qualifications from the work: The high TCRbeta diversity at day 60 in some patients was ascribed to recipient T cells and intrathymic progenitors that had survived conditioning. The frequencies of hyperexpanded clones fell over the following months, and after one year, T-cell counts and TCRbeta diversity were mostly attributed to newly produced T cells. The apparently early alphabetaT-cell count recovery about two months after transplant was reportedly dependent on only several hundred rapidly expanded clones derived from non-depleted graft cells.

Explained via the paper, the treatment or condition label denotes: allogeneic hematopoietic cell transplantation with graft depleted of TCRalphabeta T cells and CD19 B cells. The transplant recipients were children given TCRalphabeta/CD19-depleted allogeneic hematopoietic cell grafts. Library creation used PCR. TCRdb names Illumina HiSeq 2500 as the instrument used. To normalize quantification of the TCRbeta repertoire, the TCR libraries were built with molecular barcoding that relied on unique molecular identifiers. The public sequencing data were trimmed at Q25 with fastp and processed into clonotypes with MiXCR by TCRdb, which kept only in-frame beta chains. CDR3 protein sequences are deduplicated, and each keeps its most common genes and DNA. In all, the sample holds about 70,000 distinct CDR3 sequences, and about a tenth of those were seen once. The ten largest clonotypes hold approximately 13% of the sample.

The rearranged segments are TRBV11-2 and TRBJ1-1; 8 junctional bases match TRBD1. The clonotype was recovered from a boy between 10 and 17 years old with acute myeloid leukemia, due to receive a stem cell transplant. The sequencing here drew on PBMCs, taken before TCRalphabeta/CD19-depleted stem cell transplant. The CDR3 protein sequence reads: CATKRTGSGTEAFF. In nucleotide form, the sequence is TGTGCCACCAAACGGACAGGGTCGGGAACTGAAGCTTTCTTT. Extended through the reference TRBV11-2 and TRBJ1-1 proteins, this CDR3 yields the full variable domain: EAGVAQSPRYKIIEKRQSVAFWCNPISGHATLYWYQQILGQGPKLLIQFQNNGVVDDSQLPKDRFSAERLKGVDSTLKIQPAKLEDSAVYLCATKRTGSGTEAFFGQGTRLTVV.